Reported below is one T cell receptor (beta chain). Many counts were recorded for this clonotype. Its cognate antigen has yet to be identified. Base qualities are not at hand, and no much larger clone is one base apart. The data stem from a study of response to subunit inactivated influenza vaccine (dated by TCRdb to the late 2010s). Describing the broader study: The study used deep quantitative T cell receptor repertoire profiling to track responses to a trivalent subunit inactivated influenza vaccine.

The germline V gene encodes CDR1 SGHRS and CDR2 YFSETQ. The CDR3 covers 16 residues, taking in both the cysteine and the phenylalanine. Only CDR3 DNA remains: 48 bases, in frame from the first base. V is cut by 0 bases and J by 0 bases, and the space between the germline ends is 10 bases. Broad study findings and their caveats: The authors proposed that each seasonal influenza vaccination may bring in only a limited number of new T cells.

Library creation used RT-PCR. Sequencing relied on an Illumina HiSeq 2500. TCRdb passed the public sequencing reads through fastp at Q25 and MiXCR, retaining productive beta sequences. Each entry merges the rows of one CDR3 protein and shows their most common DNA and genes. This sample comprises hundreds of thousands of distinct CDR3 sequences, 12% to 15% of them detected only once. The ten most abundant clones make up less than 9% of the sample. The chain is made from TRBV5-1 and TRBJ2-1; the D gene could be either TRBD1 or TRBD2, each agreeing at 5 bases. The specimen comprised PBMCs from blood, sampled 14 to 15 days before vaccination. The origin of this receptor is a man aged 50 to 60 who received an inactivated influenza vaccine. Donor details come from another sample of the same person, matched by shared clones. The bases read TGCGCCAGCAGCTTGGGCGCAGGGAGCTCCTACAATGAGCAGTTCTTC. This translates into CASSLGAGSSYNEQFF.